This passage covers 29 T cell receptor beta chains from one sample sequenced in a study of blood T cells in healthy people across ages (dated by TCRdb to the mid-2010s). The library was generated by 5' RACE. The sequencer was an Illumina HiSeq 2500. The second PCR ran for about 6 to 11 cycles and used a J-beta primer mix along with a sample-barcoded 5' primer. TCRdb trimmed the raw reads at Q25, called clones with MiXCR and kept productive beta chains. Here each entry gathers all rows of one CDR3 protein and keeps the most common genes and DNA. Here the sample has around 580,000 distinct CDR3 sequences; roughly 48% occur a single time. The top ten hold 20% to 25% of the sample. Sequencing used blood. Source of these receptors: a man of 80 years or more in good health.

This chain joins TRBV3-1 and TRBJ1-2; D perhaps matches TRBD1 (5 bases). The germline CDR1 and CDR2 sequences are LGHDT and YNNKEL (reference sequence). The V and J ends lost 1 base and 6 bases respectively, with 15 bases between them. The CDR3 spans 15 residues. Here the CDR3 DNA reads TGTGCCAGCAGCCAAGGCCCAGGGACCAGGGATGGCTACACCTTC. Residues: CASSQGPGTRDGYTF.

The J gene is TRBJ2-5, the V gene TRBV20-1, with 7 bases aligning to TRBD1. This CDR3 contains 15 residues. Unmatched junction bases numbered 4, after V lost 0 bases and J lost 0 bases. Per the germline V gene, CDR1 is DFQATT and CDR2 is SNEGSKA (reference sequence). The CDR3 region is CSARERRGYQETQYF. In DNA form, the CDR3 reads TGCAGTGCTAGAGAACGCAGGGGGTACCAAGAGACCCAGTACTTC.

This clonotype occurred a few times. This rearrangement joins TRBV7-9 to TRBJ2-3, with D possibly matching TRBD1 (6 bases). There are 15 residues in the CDR3. Germline CDR1 reads SEHNR; CDR2 reads FQNEAQ (reference sequence). V was trimmed by 6 bases and J by 6 bases, leaving 19 bases between them. CDR3 DNA: TGTGCCAGCAGAACACGTCCGGGACAAGGCGATACGCAGTATTTT. It yields the protein CASRTRPGQGDTQYF. Looking up the rest from reference TRBV7-9 and TRBJ2-3 gives the full variable domain: DTGVSQNPRHKITKRGQNVTFRCDPISEHNRLYWYRQTLGQGPEFLTYFQNEAQLEKSRLLSDRFSAERPKGSFSTLEIQRTEQGDSAMYLCASRTRPGQGDTQYFGPGTRLTVL.

The V and J genes are TRBV12-3 or TRBV12-4 and TRBJ2-3; D might be TRBD2 (6 bases). The V gene lost 6 bases and the J gene lost 4 bases, with 17 bases spanning the gap. The CDR3 contains 15 residues. CDR3 sequence: CASSQSGPNADTQYF. The CDR3 nucleotides read TGTGCCAGCAGCCAGAGCGGGCCCAACGCAGATACGCAGTATTTT.

The rearrangement uses TRBV29-1 and TRBJ2-5; unclear D gene. The germline V gene encodes CDR1 SQVTM and CDR2 ANQGSEA. The CDR3 extends over 12 amino acids. V lost 4 bases, J lost 11 bases, and 17 bases lay in between. The CDR3 coding sequence is TGCAGCGTTGTTCTTTCGGCGGCTGAGCAGTACTTC. Protein product: CSVVLSAAEQYF. Drawing the rest from reference TRBV29-1 and TRBJ2-5, the complete variable domain is SAVISQKPSRDICQRGTSLTIQCQVDSQVTMMFWYRQQPGQSLTLIATANQGSEATYESGFVIDKFPISRPNLTFSTLTVSNMSPEDSSIYLCSVVLSAAEQYFGPGTRLLVL.

Only a few counts were recorded for this clonotype. The V call is TRBV20-1, the J call TRBJ1-2; D unresolved. Trimming removed 6 bases at V and 2 bases at J, with 16 bases between. Germline loops: CDR1 DFQATT, CDR2 SNEGSKA (reference sequence). The CDR3 sequence is 14 residues long. The CDR3 region is CSARYKTANYGYTF. The DNA of the CDR3 is TGCAGTGCAAGATATAAGACGGCGAACTATGGCTACACCTTC.

Comment on this clonotype: An end of the junction does not agree with germline; a read error may underlie this. The CDR3 is CVSSPGDWFNEQFF. The CDR3 DNA reads as TGTGTCAGCAGCCCCGGGGATTGGTTCAATGAGCAGTTCTTC. V and J are TRBV5-4 and TRBJ2-1; perhaps TRBD2 as D (5 bases). The germline gives CDR1 SGHNT, CDR2 YYREEE (reference sequence). CDR3 length: 14 residues. The complete variable domain, with remaining parts taken from reference TRBV5-4 and TRBJ2-1, reads ETGVTQSPTHLIKTRGQQVTLRCSSQSGHNTVSWYQQALGQGPQFIFQYYREEENGRGNFPPRFSGLQFPNYSSELNVNALELDDSALYLCVSSPGDWFNEQFFGPGTRLTVL.

This chain's CDR3 is CSARDPDRAATDTQYF. In nucleotides, the CDR3 is TGCAGTGCTAGAGATCCGGACAGGGCGGCCACAGATACGCAGTATTTT. This rearrangement joins TRBV20-1 to TRBJ2-3; 8 bases fit TRBD1. This CDR3 region has 16 residues. Trimming cost V 0 bases and J 2 bases; bases outside gene matches: 7. CDR1 and CDR2 (germline): DFQATT, SNEGSKA (reference sequence).

This clonotype was seen at least ten times. This sequence joins TRBV2 and TRBJ1-2, with a tentative D call TRBD1 (5 bases). The V end lost 10 bases, the J end lost 2 bases, and 8 bases lay between the germline ends. Germline CDR1 reads SNHLY; CDR2 reads FYNNEI. This CDR3 contains 11 residues. CDR3 in amino acids: CAIDRNYGYTF. CDR3 nucleotides: TGTGCCATTGACAGAAACTATGGCTACACCTTC.

This clonotype was seen ten or more times. The chain recombines TRBV7-9 with TRBJ1-4; D is ambiguous. Germline V gives CDR1 SEHNR, CDR2 FQNEAQ (reference sequence). Deletions cut 6 bases from V and 8 bases from J, with 7 bases between. The CDR3 sequence is 11 residues long. CDR3 residues: CASRSGEKLFF. DNA for the CDR3: TGTGCCAGCAGGAGTGGGGAAAAACTGTTTTTT.

This clonotype has a handful of counts. The rearrangement uses TRBV20-1 and TRBJ2-1; 7 bases align to TRBD2. The CDR3 covers 15 residues. The germline gives CDR1 DFQATT, CDR2 SNEGSKA (reference sequence). V lost 1 base, J lost 4 bases, and 7 bases stayed unmatched. CDR3 coding DNA: TGCAGTGCTAGAGGACTAGCCTTTACTTACAATGAGCAGTTCTTC. As protein: CSARGLAFTYNEQFF.

The V and J genes are TRBV7-2 and TRBJ2-5; 7 bases align to TRBD2. The CDR3 is 15 amino acids. Germline loops: CDR1 SGHTA, CDR2 FQGNSA. Trimming removed 10 bases from V and 4 bases from J; junction bases left unmatched: 15. CDR3 bases: TGTGCCACCATGATGACTAGCCGGAGGGGAGAGACCCAGTACTTC. It yields the protein CATMMTSRRGETQYF. The variable domain in full, with the rest retrieved from reference TRBV7-2 and TRBJ2-5, is GAGVSQSPSNKVTEKGKDVELRCDPISGHTALYWYRQSLGQGLEFLIYFQGNSAPDKSGLPSDRFSAERTGGSVSTLTIQRTQQEDSAVYLCATMMTSRRGETQYFGPGTRLLVL.

In its sample, this clonotype was seen a few times. The chain combines TRBV7-2 with TRBJ2-1; D gene uncertain. Trimming removed 1 base at V and 0 bases at J, with 10 bases between. The CDR3 totals 16 residues. Germline V lookup: CDR1 SGHTA, CDR2 FQGNSA. The CDR3 DNA reads as TGTGCCAGCAGCTTAGATCCCTTAACCTCCTACAATGAGCAGTTCTTC. Translated, it gives CASSLDPLTSYNEQFF.

The V gene is TRBV25-1, the J gene TRBJ2-7; D assignment may be TRBD1 or TRBD2 (6 bases each). The germline V gene encodes CDR1 MGHDK and CDR2 SYGVNS. There are 15 residues in the CDR3. Deletions cut 1 base from V and 3 bases from J, with 13 bases between. The CDR3 spells CASSEWTGAIYEQYF. DNA of the CDR3: TGTGCCAGCAGTGAATGGACGGGGGCCATCTACGAGCAGTACTTC.

The rearrangement uses TRBV7-9 and TRBJ1-1; D may be TRBD1 (5 bases). The ends were cut back, 5 bases at V and 7 bases at J, with 17 bases in the middle. Per germline, CDR1 SEHNR and CDR2 FQNEAQ (reference sequence). The CDR3 consists of 14 residues. The CDR3 region is CASSLPGLGNEAFF. CDR3 nucleotides: TGTGCCAGCAGCCTGCCGGGACTCGGAAATGAAGCTTTCTTT.

CDR3 nucleotide sequence: TGCAGCGCCCAAGGACGGGCAGGGGGATATGGCTACACCTTC. Its protein product is CSAQGRAGGYGYTF. V gene TRBV29-1 combines with J gene TRBJ1-2; 7 positions match TRBD1. This CDR3 spans 14 amino acids. V lost 7 bases, J lost 5 bases, and 13 bases stayed unmatched. Looked up from germline, CDR1 is SQVTM and CDR2 is ANQGSEA.

In regard to this clonotype: A much larger clonotype is one base distant, so this may be a read error. J is TRBJ1-1 and V is TRBV6-5, with no clear D. The CDR3 runs 13 residues. Per the germline V gene, CDR1 is MNHEY and CDR2 is SVGAGI. This CDR3 is CASGYSERTEAFF. The DNA for the CDR3 is TGTGCCAGCGGTTACTCGGAGAGGACTGAAGCTTTCTTT.

This clonotype was observed a few times. This rearrangement joins TRBV20-1 to TRBJ2-1; 11 bases map to TRBD2. CDR1 is DFQATT and CDR2 is SNEGSKA in the germline V gene (reference sequence). The J segment lost 7 bases and the V segment lost 2 bases, leaving 4 bases of the junction unmatched. The CDR3 extends over 14 amino acids. The CDR3 DNA reads TGCAGTGCTAGAATACGGACTAGCGGGAATGAGCAGTTCTTC. It specifies CSARIRTSGNEQFF.

The rearrangement uses TRBV12-3 or TRBV12-4 and TRBJ2-3; D perhaps matches TRBD2 (6 bases). The CDR3 loop spans 14 amino acids. The V and J ends lost 8 bases and 4 bases respectively, with 16 bases between them. In DNA form, the CDR3 reads TGTGCCAGCCTAAGTGGGTGGAGGGCAGATACGCAGTATTTT. This encodes CASLSGWRADTQYF.

In its sample, this clonotype was seen a few times. V and J are TRBV29-1 and TRBJ2-7, with 8 nucleotides matching TRBD1. V trimming: 6 bases; J trimming: 3 bases; junction bases outside the gene matches: 7. Germline V CDR1 and CDR2: SQVTM, ANQGSEA. The CDR3 consists of 13 residues. The CDR3 region is CSVIPGTGYEQYF. For the CDR3, the DNA is TGCAGCGTAATTCCCGGGACAGGCTACGAGCAGTACTTC.

The chain joins TRBV29-1 to TRBJ1-1, with D possibly TRBD1 on 6 matching bases. This CDR3 contains 13 residues. V was cut by 4 bases and J by 1 base, with 10 bases left in between. Germline V lookup: CDR1 SQVTM, CDR2 ANQGSEA. Written as DNA, the CDR3 is TGCAGCGTTGTAGGGACACAGAACACTGAAGCTTTCTTT. It yields the protein CSVVGTQNTEAFF.

The chain combines TRBV14 with TRBJ1-1, with D unclear. The germline CDR1 and CDR2 sequences are SGHDN and FVKESK. V shed 6 bases and J shed 0 bases, with 11 bases lying between them. The CDR3 spans 14 residues. The CDR3 sequence: CASSRRSLNTEAFF. The CDR3 DNA reads as TGTGCCAGCAGTCGACGGTCCCTGAACACTGAAGCTTTCTTT.

The gene calls are TRBV12-5 and TRBJ2-1; 11 bases line up with TRBD2. Germline V gene sequence: CDR1 LGHNT, CDR2 FRNRAP. This CDR3 has 16 residues. V gave up 1 base and J gave up 9 bases; unmatched junction bases: 8. This CDR3 is CASGLGVAGGRGEQFF. For the CDR3, the DNA is TGTGCTAGTGGTTTGGGGGTAGCGGGAGGGAGGGGTGAGCAGTTCTTC.

This clonotype was recorded many times. The CDR3 spells CASRGTGIYYGYTF. The CDR3 DNA is TGTGCCAGCAGGGGGACAGGGATTTACTATGGCTACACCTTC. The chain has TRBV2 and TRBJ1-2, with TRBD1 identical over 9 bases. CDR3 length: 14 amino acids. From germline, CDR1 is SNHLY and CDR2 FYNNEI. Trimming removed 6 bases from V and 3 bases from J; junction bases left unmatched: 5.

The rearrangement links TRBV6-2 or TRBV6-3 to TRBJ2-7; 10 bases are shared with TRBD2. The J call is in doubt because the DNA end fits TRBJ2-5 better. Germline V gene lookup returns CDR1 MNHEY and CDR2 SVGEGT. CDR3 length: 17 amino acids. The CDR3 region is CASSYQYGTSVQETQYF. CDR3 nucleotides: TGTGCCAGCAGTTACCAATACGGGACTAGCGTACAAGAGACCCAGTACTTC.

The chain combines TRBV7-2 with TRBJ2-3; 14 bases align to TRBD2. The CDR3 contains 16 residues. J gave up 5 bases and V 4 bases, and 5 bases lay outside the gene matches. Germline CDR1 and CDR2: SGHTA and FQGNSA. This chain's CDR3 is CASSSPGTSGRDTQYF. The CDR3 bases are TGTGCCAGCAGCTCTCCCGGGACTAGCGGGAGAGATACGCAGTATTTT.

The gene calls are TRBV20-1 and TRBJ2-3; TRBD2 matches at 11 bases. CDR1 DFQATT and CDR2 SNEGSKA come from the germline V gene (reference sequence). The CDR3 consists of 16 residues. V trimming: 3 bases; J trimming: 5 bases; junction bases outside the gene matches: 10. The CDR3 region has the DNA TGCAGTGCTAGCCCCTCCGGGACTAGCGGTGAAGATACGCAGTATTTT. As protein: CSASPSGTSGEDTQYF.

The rearrangement joins TRBV5-1 to TRBJ2-3; D might be TRBD2 (6 bases). CDR1 and CDR2 (germline): SGHRS, YFSETQ. The V end lost 3 bases, the J end lost 5 bases, and 13 bases lay between the germline ends. The CDR3 is 14 amino acids. Here the CDR3 DNA reads TGCGCCAGCAGCTCTGGAGGGGCGGGAGATACGCAGTATTTT. The encoded protein is CASSSGGAGDTQYF.

This chain uses TRBV7-2 with TRBJ2-5; D perhaps matches TRBD1 (5 bases). Germline CDR1 and CDR2: SGHTA and FQGNSA. CDR3 size: 14 residues. The ends were cut back, 2 bases at V and 5 bases at J, with 12 bases in the middle. CDR3 in amino acids: CASSLSQGRETQYF. The CDR3 DNA follows: TGTGCCAGCAGCTTATCCCAGGGTAGGGAGACCCAGTACTTC.